Below, 30 T cell receptor beta chains from the same sample are listed, as sequenced in a study of technical replicates of blood from a handful of donors. Repertoires were generated with immunoSEQ multiplex PCR, while TCRdb's copy carries only in-frame clones and drops some. This table has some 78,000 clones, 90% to 95% appearing once. Sequenced material: T cells isolated from PBMCs. The receptors were gathered from a human donor in good health.

The genes are TRBV29-1 and TRBJ1-2, with TRBD1 as a possible D gene (6 bases). The CDR3 runs to 13 residues. The germline V gene has CDR1 SQVTM and CDR2 ANQGSEA. The CDR3 region is CAEQGRGGYGYTF. The CDR3 DNA follows: TGCGCCGAACAGGGCCGCGGGGGTTATGGCTACACCTTC.

This chain connects TRBV6-6 to TRBJ1-2; D remains ambiguous. Germline loops: CDR1 MNHNY, CDR2 SVGAGI (reference sequence). The ends were cut back, 7 bases at V and 3 bases at J, with 21 bases in the middle. CDR3 length: 16 residues. The CDR3 DNA sequence: TGTGCCAGCAACCCAACGGCCGGCGGCCCGGACTATGGCTACACCTTC. It encodes CASNPTAGGPDYGYTF.

This clone was picked up one time. The chain has TRBV6-1 and TRBJ2-7, with 7 positions matching TRBD1. V was clipped by 6 bases and J by 2 bases; unmatched bases: 7. Germline V lookup: CDR1 MNHNS, CDR2 SASEGT. The CDR3 has 14 amino acids. The DNA for the CDR3 is TGTGCCAGCAGCGCTACCGGGACAGCCTACGAGCAGTACTTC. The encoded protein is CASSATGTAYEQYF.

The J gene is TRBJ2-1, the V gene TRBV10-3; 8 bases match TRBD2. The germline V gene has CDR1 ENHRY and CDR2 SYGVKD. V gave up 9 bases and J gave up 0 bases; unmatched junction bases: 4. The CDR3 has 14 amino acids. DNA of the CDR3: TGTGCCATACATAGCGGGGCCTCCTACAATGAGCAGTTCTTC. Its protein is CAIHSGASYNEQFF.

The chain recombines TRBV6-5 with TRBJ1-5; 10 bases fit TRBD1. The V gene's germline CDR1 is MNHEY and CDR2 SVGAGI. After removal of 6 bases from V and 6 bases from J, the junction contained 2 bases not matched to a gene. The CDR3 is 13 residues long. DNA of the CDR3: TGTGCCAGCAGAGGACAGGGGGGTCAGCCCCAGCATTTT. Its translation: CASRGQGGQPQHF.

The CDR3 region is CASSFQGQGSGYTF. The CDR3 DNA reads as TGTGCCAGCAGTTTCCAAGGACAGGGCTCTGGCTACACCTTC. The V and J genes are TRBV6-5 and TRBJ1-2; 8 nucleotides match TRBD1. The CDR3 length is 14 residues. Germline-derived CDR1 and CDR2 are MNHEY and SVGAGI. Trimming took 4 bases from V and 7 from J; bases not matched to a gene: 8.

This chain uses TRBV27 with TRBJ2-1; 7 nucleotides agree with TRBD2. Trimming at V came to 4 bases and at J to 4 bases, leaving 7 bases not matched to a gene. The CDR3 loop spans 15 amino acids. Germline values: CDR1 MNHEY, CDR2 SMNVEV (reference sequence). CDR3 protein: CASSSSGAFYNEQFF. CDR3 coding DNA: TGTGCCAGCAGTTCCAGCGGGGCGTTTTACAATGAGCAGTTCTTC.

The chain is built from TRBV28 and TRBJ2-7, with D possibly matching TRBD1 (5 bases). Germline-derived CDR1 and CDR2 are MDHEN and SYDVKM. CDR3 length: 12 residues. Trimming pared 5 bases from V and 4 bases from J, leaving 9 bases between. This CDR3 is CASSRQTYEQYF. For the CDR3, the DNA is TGTGCCAGCAGTCGACAGACTTACGAGCAGTACTTC.

The rearrangement joins TRBV7-8 to TRBJ2-5, with unresolved D. With 0 bases removed from V and 1 base from J, the gap between germline ends came to 3 bases. The CDR3 totals 13 residues. Germline CDR1 and CDR2: SGHVS and FQNEAQ. The CDR3, as DNA: TGTGCCAGCAGCTTAGCACTCCAAGAGACCCAGTACTTC. Residues: CASSLALQETQYF.

This sequence joins TRBV28 and TRBJ2-3, with D unclear. The CDR3 is 14 residues long. CDR1 MDHEN and CDR2 SYDVKM come from the germline V gene. V lost 7 bases and J lost 5, with 16 bases in between. CDR3 sequence reads: CASKPLSYGDTQYF. CDR3 bases: TGTGCCAGCAAACCCCTATCTTACGGAGATACGCAGTATTTT.

The chain joins TRBV11-2 to TRBJ2-5; D may be TRBD2 (6 bases). Trimming left V 0 bases short and J 7 bases short, with 12 bases between. CDR1 and CDR2 from the germline V gene are SGHAT and FQNNGV. The CDR3 loop spans 14 amino acids. CDR3 DNA: TGTGCCAGCAGCTTAGAACGTGACGGGGGGACCCAGTACTTC. Translated, it gives CASSLERDGGTQYF. The full variable domain, completed using reference TRBV11-2 and TRBJ2-5, is EAGVAQSPRYKIIEKRQSVAFWCNPISGHATLYWYQQILGQGPKLLIQFQNNGVVDDSQLPKDRFSAERLKGVDSTLKIQPAKLEDSAVYLCASSLERDGGTQYFGPGTRLLVL.

The V and J genes are TRBV13 and TRBJ1-2, with a possible D match to TRBD1 (5 bases). The CDR3 sequence is 13 residues long. The V end lost 4 bases, the J end lost 8 bases, and 14 bases lay between the germline ends. Germline CDR1 and CDR2: PRHDT and FYEKMQ (reference sequence). CDR3 nucleotides: TGTGCCAGCAGCTCGACAGCCTCGGTAGGCTACACCTTC. Its protein product is CASSSTASVGYTF.

Only one count was recorded for this clone. V and J are TRBV27 and TRBJ2-5, with a weak D call TRBD1 (6 bases). CDR3 length: 16 amino acids. CDR1 is MNHEY, CDR2 SMNVEV, per germline (reference sequence). The V gene lost 5 bases and the J gene lost 1 base, with 17 bases spanning the gap. The CDR3 DNA is TGTGCCAGCAGTCCCCACAGGGTTGCTACCCAAGAGACCCAGTACTTC. The encoded protein is CASSPHRVATQETQYF.

This rearrangement joins TRBV7-6 to TRBJ1-1, with 8 bases matching TRBD1. This CDR3 comprises 15 residues. The V segment lost 4 bases and the J segment 4 bases; nucleotides outside the gene matches: 8. The germline V gene has CDR1 SGHVS and CDR2 FNYEAQ. The CDR3 sequence: CASSSGRGHFTEAFF. The CDR3 region has the DNA TGTGCCAGCAGCTCCGGCAGGGGGCACTTCACTGAAGCTTTCTTT.

The chain recombines TRBV7-9 with TRBJ2-3, with D tentatively TRBD2 (5 bases). The CDR3 sequence is 15 residues long. Trimming removed 7 bases at V and 3 bases at J, with 17 bases between. Germline V gene lookup returns CDR1 SEHNR and CDR2 FQNEAQ (reference sequence). The CDR3 is CASTRDGEPTDTQYF. DNA of the CDR3: TGTGCCAGCACCCGTGACGGGGAACCGACAGATACGCAGTATTTT. The variable domain in full, completed from reference TRBV7-9 and TRBJ2-3, reads DTGVSQNPRHKITKRGQNVTFRCDPISEHNRLYWYRQTLGQGPEFLTYFQNEAQLEKSRLLSDRFSAERPKGSFSTLEIQRTEQGDSAMYLCASTRDGEPTDTQYFGPGTRLTVL.

J is TRBJ2-1 and V is TRBV7-9, with 7 bases identical to TRBD1. V lost 0 bases to trimming and J lost 0 bases; unmatched junction nucleotides: 11. Germline values: CDR1 SEHNR, CDR2 FQNEAQ (reference sequence). CDR3 size: 19 residues. The CDR3 is CASSLATLSTGPSYNEQFF. The CDR3 nucleotides read TGTGCCAGCAGCTTAGCGACCCTTTCGACAGGGCCCTCCTACAATGAGCAGTTCTTC.

The chain couples TRBV10-3 to TRBJ1-1; D remains unclear. CDR3 length equals 13 residues. The germline V gene has CDR1 ENHRY and CDR2 SYGVKD. Deletions cut 7 bases from V and 3 bases from J, with 12 bases between. CDR3 sequence: CAIKAGSDTEAFF. The CDR3 coding sequence is TGTGCCATCAAAGCGGGGTCGGACACTGAAGCTTTCTTT.

The chain uses TRBV13 and TRBJ2-1; 14 positions agree with TRBD2. V was pared by 5 bases and J by 7 bases, with 10 bases of the junction left unmatched. The length of the CDR3 is 17 residues. Germline V gene sequence: CDR1 PRHDT, CDR2 FYEKMQ (reference sequence). CDR3 DNA sequence: TGTGCCAGCAGCCTTCCGCGACTAGCGGGAGGGGGAAATGAGCAGTTCTTC. Its translation: CASSLPRLAGGGNEQFF.

The V and J genes are TRBV11-3 and TRBJ2-2, with 10 bases fitting TRBD1. Germline V gene sequence: CDR1 SGHNT, CDR2 YENEEA. The CDR3 is made up of 14 amino acids. V trimming: 7 bases; J trimming: 6 bases; junction bases outside the gene matches: 5. The CDR3 DNA reads as TGTGCCAGCAATAGGGACAGGGGTCCCGGGGAGCTGTTTTTT. Its protein is CASNRDRGPGELFF.

This rearrangement joins TRBV19 to TRBJ2-4; D not certain. Deletions cut 3 bases from V and 0 bases from J, with 9 bases between. This CDR3 comprises 15 residues. The germline gives CDR1 LNHDA, CDR2 SQIVND (reference sequence). Written as DNA, the CDR3 is TGTGCCAGTAGTATCAAAAGACTAGCCAAAAACATTCAGTACTTC. This translates into CASSIKRLAKNIQYF.

In DNA, the CDR3 is TGTGCCAGCAGCTTATTGGCGTCCCGGGGACTAGCACTTTACGAGCAGTACTTC. Protein product: CASSLLASRGLALYEQYF. J is TRBJ2-7 and V is TRBV13; TRBD2 matches at 9 bases. CDR3 size: 18 residues. The V gene end was trimmed by 2 bases and the J gene end by 4 bases; junction bases not matched to a gene: 15. The germline V gene has CDR1 PRHDT and CDR2 FYEKMQ (reference sequence).

The gene calls are TRBV6-5 and TRBJ2-2; D is ambiguous. This CDR3 comprises 14 residues. The V and J ends lost 8 bases and 1 base respectively, with 11 bases between them. Germline V CDR1 and CDR2: MNHEY, SVGAGI. The CDR3 nucleotides are TGTGCCAGCCTCTCCAGAAAGAACACCGGGGAGCTGTTTTTT. This encodes CASLSRKNTGELFF.

This sequence joins TRBV7-3 and TRBJ2-7, with 10 bases matching TRBD1. CDR3 length: 14 residues. CDR1 and CDR2 from the germline V gene are SGHTA and FQGTGA. Losses at the gene ends were 8 bases for V and 4 bases for J; bases not matched to a gene: 8. The CDR3 protein is CASSRDRGDYEQYF. The DNA for the CDR3 is TGTGCCAGCTCGAGGGACAGGGGAGATTACGAGCAGTACTTC.

V gene TRBV16 combines with J gene TRBJ2-1, with TRBD2 identical over 7 bases. CDR3 length: 16 residues. CDR1 and CDR2 (germline): KGHSY, FQNENV. The trim removed 5 bases at V and 2 bases at J, leaving 9 bases unmatched. CDR3 coding DNA: TGTGCCAGCAGCTCCCCTCTGGCGGGAGCCTACAATGAGCAGTTCTTC. This translates into CASSSPLAGAYNEQFF.

The V call is TRBV10-2, the J call TRBJ2-5; 9 positions match TRBD2. This CDR3 is built from 14 residues. Germline V lookup: CDR1 WSHSY, CDR2 SAAADI. The ends lost 8 bases at V and 4 bases at J; junction bases unmatched: 8. This chain's CDR3 is CASHLTSGAETQYF. The CDR3 nucleotides read TGCGCCAGCCATTTGACTAGCGGTGCAGAGACCCAGTACTTC.

This clone has only one observation. The rearrangement links TRBV7-9 to TRBJ2-7; 7 nucleotides match TRBD1. With V trimmed by 3 bases and J by 9 bases, 11 bases remained unmatched. The germline V gene encodes CDR1 SEHNR and CDR2 FQNEAQ (reference sequence). This CDR3 contains 14 residues. The CDR3 is CASSFTGVGTSQYF. In DNA form, the CDR3 reads TGTGCCAGCAGCTTTACAGGGGTTGGGACGTCGCAGTACTTC.

J is TRBJ2-7 and V is TRBV7-9, with TRBD1 matching 9 bases. The CDR3 spans 14 residues. V was clipped by 4 bases and J by 2 bases; unmatched bases: 3. In germline, CDR1 is SEHNR, CDR2 FQNEAQ (reference sequence). CDR3 sequence (DNA): TGTGCCAGCAGCTGGACAGGGGCCCCCTACGAGCAGTACTTC. Its translation is CASSWTGAPYEQYF. The full variable domain, rest sourced from reference TRBV7-9 and TRBJ2-7, is DTGVSQNPRHKITKRGQNVTFRCDPISEHNRLYWYRQTLGQGPEFLTYFQNEAQLEKSRLLSDRFSAERPKGSFSTLEIQRTEQGDSAMYLCASSWTGAPYEQYFGPGTRLTVT.

V gene TRBV5-1 combines with J gene TRBJ2-6; maybe TRBD1 (5 bases). Germline V CDR1 and CDR2: SGHRS, YFSETQ. The CDR3 runs 16 residues. V dropped 2 bases and J dropped 0 bases, with 9 bases sitting between them. The CDR3 DNA sequence: TGCGCCAGCAGCTTCGAGGACAACTCTGGGGCCAACGTCCTGACTTTC. Protein: CASSFEDNSGANVLTF.

V gene TRBV28 combines with J gene TRBJ2-7; D gene unclear. Germline CDR1 reads MDHEN; CDR2 reads SYDVKM. V lost 4 bases and J lost 4, with 5 bases in between. The CDR3 spans 11 residues. The CDR3 DNA follows: TGTGCCAGCAGTTGGAGATACGAGCAGTACTTC. Translated, it gives CASSWRYEQYF.

This CDR3 reads CASTEGTSGRDEQYF. As DNA, the CDR3 is TGCGCCAGCACAGAGGGGACTAGCGGGAGGGACGAGCAGTACTTC. The chain joins TRBV10-2 to TRBJ2-7, with TRBD2 identical over 16 bases. Germline loops: CDR1 WSHSY, CDR2 SAAADI. V shed 7 bases and J 5 bases; nucleotides not matched to a gene: 5. CDR3 size: 15 residues.